What follows is one T cell receptor beta chain and its context. Its antigen is still unknown. No much larger clonotype is one base removed from it; base qualities were not supplied. The donors were included in the validation cohort of 120 subjects, a group kept apart from the roughly 700-subject first cohort. The sample originates from a study of cytomegalovirus exposure and HLA in healthy donors (dated 2017 in TCRdb). At the level of the whole study: The roughly 700 repertoires of the first cohort and the 110 or so validation repertoires were produced on the same platform, according to a later analysis. The aim of the study was to test whether cataloging public T cell receptors could identify signatures of past pathogen exposure. A separate validation cohort of roughly 130 different subjects was used in addition to the roughly 640-subject first cohort. To predict cytomegalovirus infection status, the study brought together high-throughput TCR immunosequencing, statistical association of individual TCRs with disease status, and machine learning. Summary of the overall study and its limitations: In vitro tests confirmed that a few of the cytomegalovirus-associated TCR beta chains recognize cytomegalovirus antigens. In both the original and validation cohorts, the classifier was reported to diagnose cytomegalovirus status with high specificity and sensitivity. In the study, 164 TCR beta chains were listed as associated with cytomegalovirus. It was suggested by the authors that the approach could potentially be generalized to other disease states and immunological phenotypes. Across donors, most TCR sequences were observed very rarely, whereas some public TCRs were present in many individuals. All 120 or so repertoires were used to score co-occurrence in the validation cohort in a later analysis, because that analysis had no HLA typing for the cohort. In a later analysis, TCRs clustered in the first cohort were found to also tend to co-occur in the roughly 120 validation repertoires, with approximately 94% of cluster scores above 0.

Libraries were built with the immunoSEQ multiplex PCR assay. Per the original workflow: A statistical classification framework was developed to diagnose cytomegalovirus status using the catalog of TCR beta chain sequences. TCRdb mirrors the immuneACCESS table, restricted to in-frame sequences. Some clones are absent from its copies; in checked studies, under half trace to an unresolved V gene, and the reason for the others is unknown. That table is the source of V, J and clone size, and D and trimming were worked out from the DNA. The sample includes around 98,000 clones, with roughly nine tenths observed a single time. About 5.7% of the sample is in the top ten clones. The clonotype originates from a man in his late teens or twenties in good health and CMV-seropositive. Sequencing was done on a sample of PBMCs.

The CDR3 reads as follows: CASSSGSPSTDTQYF. The DNA sequence reads TGTGCCAGCAGTAGCGGGAGCCCTAGCACAGATACGCAGTATTTT. The sequence links TRBV7-3 to TRBJ2-3; TRBD2 fits 9 bases in the junction. Per the germline V gene, SGHTA is the CDR1 and FQGTGA is the CDR2. Spanning cysteine to phenylalanine, the CDR3 consists of 15 amino acids. The read is trimmed to its CDR3 DNA, 45 bases read in frame from base 1. V and J are trimmed by 6 bases and 0 bases, and the gene matches miss 4 bases of the junction.